Presented here are 21 T cell receptor beta chains from one specimen sequenced in a study of monozygotic twins with inflammatory bowel disease. TCRdb reanalyzed the 5' RACE reads, giving one entry per CDR3 protein sequence and no DNA. In total, the table holds under 350,000 distinct CDR3 sequences. The sequenced sample was blood. These receptor sequences come from a human donor with ulcerative colitis or Crohn's disease, or a healthy co-twin of an affected twin (not recorded which).

V and J are TRBV7-2 and TRBJ2-1; no DNA is available, so the TRBD2 call from TCRdb remains unchecked. This CDR3 spans 15 amino acids. Germline V gene lookup returns CDR1 SGHTA and CDR2 FQGNSA. The CDR3 sequence: CASSFRGGPYNEQFF.

The chain employs TRBV6-5 and TRBJ1-6. This CDR3 is 15 amino acids long. Germline V gene sequence: CDR1 MNHEY, CDR2 SVGAGI. The CDR3 loop is CASSYSLDIASPLHF.

The chain carries TRBV7-9 and TRBJ2-1. Germline values: CDR1 SEHNR, CDR2 FQNEAQ (reference sequence). CDR3 length: 15 residues. The CDR3 spells CASSPRGTAFNEQFF. The entire variable domain, with the rest obtained from reference TRBV7-9 and TRBJ2-1, is as follows: DTGVSQNPRHKITKRGQNVTFRCDPISEHNRLYWYRQTLGQGPEFLTYFQNEAQLEKSRLLSDRFSAERPKGSFSTLEIQRTEQGDSAMYLCASSPRGTAFNEQFFGPGTRLTVL.

The genes are TRBV12-3 or TRBV12-4 and TRBJ1-5. The CDR3 consists of 11 residues. The CDR3 region is CASSDLGPQHF.

V is TRBV7-2 and J is TRBJ2-1; TCRdb indicates TRBD2, and absent DNA this call remains unverified. Germline lookup yields CDR1 SGHTA and CDR2 FQGNSA. The length of the CDR3 is 15 residues. The CDR3 sequence: CASSSRTSAMNEQFF.

The genes are TRBV10-3 and TRBJ1-6; TCRdb's assignment of TRBD1 cannot be checked, as there is no DNA. Germline V gene lookup returns CDR1 ENHRY and CDR2 SYGVKD. This CDR3 region has 13 residues. The CDR3 protein is CAISGLGTSPLHF.

The chain is built from TRBV5-1 and TRBJ2-1; TCRdb lists TRBD1, though no DNA is available to test this call. CDR3 size: 14 residues. In germline, CDR1 is SGHRS, CDR2 YFSETQ. CDR3: CASREGTGVNEQFF.

The chain links TRBV3-1 to TRBJ2-1. This CDR3 is built from 16 residues. Germline V lookup: CDR1 LGHDT, CDR2 YNNKEL (reference sequence). The CDR3 sequence is CASSQDLPNFGNEQFF.

The chain couples TRBV28 to TRBJ2-5; TCRdb's D gene call, TRBD1, goes unchecked for lack of DNA. The CDR3 has 14 residues. Germline V gene sequence: CDR1 MDHEN, CDR2 SYDVKM. The CDR3: CASSFQGRGETQYF.

The chain uses TRBV20-1 and TRBJ2-7. This CDR3 is built from 13 residues. Germline V CDR1 and CDR2: DFQATT, SNEGSKA (reference sequence). CDR3 sequence reads: CSANRYPNLGQYF.

The chain joins TRBV10-2 to TRBJ2-5; with no DNA, the TCRdb D assignment of TRBD2 cannot be verified. CDR1 WSHSY and CDR2 SAAADI come from the germline V gene. The CDR3 covers 16 residues. CDR3 residues: CASRHPSGSGAETQYF.

This chain joins TRBV7-2 and TRBJ2-7. This CDR3 has 15 amino acids. Germline V gene sequence: CDR1 SGHTA, CDR2 FQGNSA. CDR3 loop: CASSHSLISSYEQYF.

V is TRBV6-6 and J is TRBJ2-7. The CDR3 spans 14 residues. Germline loops: CDR1 MNHNY, CDR2 SVGAGI (reference sequence). CDR3 sequence reads: CASSRTGAPYEQYF.

The rearrangement joins TRBV19 to TRBJ2-7. The CDR3 sequence is 14 residues long. CDR1 is LNHDA, CDR2 SQIVND, per germline (reference sequence). The CDR3 spells CASSIQDRSYEQYF.

The CDR3 reads CASRERQGVTGELFF. The chain is built from TRBV2 and TRBJ2-2; TCRdb names TRBD2, which stays unverified in the absence of DNA. The CDR3 has 15 residues. Germline CDR1 is SNHLY and CDR2 is FYNNEI.

This sequence joins TRBV11-2 and TRBJ2-3; absent DNA, TCRdb's TRBD1 call cannot be checked. Germline values: CDR1 SGHAT, CDR2 FQNNGV. The CDR3 covers 17 residues. CDR3 residues: CASSLAQGALGTDTQYF.

CDR3 region: CASSSRTSTHEQYF. J is TRBJ2-7 and V is TRBV7-2; TCRdb returns TRBD2, unconfirmable since there is no DNA. Germline V gene sequence: CDR1 SGHTA, CDR2 FQGNSA. This CDR3 region has 14 residues. Looking up the rest from reference TRBV7-2 and TRBJ2-7 gives the full variable domain: GAGVSQSPSNKVTEKGKDVELRCDPISGHTALYWYRQSLGQGLEFLIYFQGNSAPDKSGLPSDRFSAERTGGSVSTLTIQRTQQEDSAVYLCASSSRTSTHEQYFGPGTRLTVT.

V usage is TRBV12-3 or TRBV12-4 and J usage is TRBJ2-2; TCRdb's D gene call, TRBD2, goes unchecked for lack of DNA. The CDR3 sequence is 12 residues long. CDR3 region: CASRKGLQQLFF.

J is TRBJ2-2 and V is TRBV7-3. The CDR3 length is 14 residues. CDR1 and CDR2 from the germline V gene are SGHTA and FQGTGA. CDR3 region: CASSPRKNTGELFF.

The chain is built from TRBV6-2 or TRBV6-3 and TRBJ2-1; TCRdb's D call, TRBD2, is unchecked because there is no DNA. CDR1 MNHEY and CDR2 SVGEGT come from the germline V gene. This CDR3 is 16 amino acids long. The CDR3 region is CATWGGPPKLYNEQFF.

The genes are TRBV6-2 or TRBV6-3 and TRBJ2-3; TCRdb's assignment of TRBD2 cannot be checked, as there is no DNA. CDR1 and CDR2 (germline): MNHEY, SVGEGT. CDR3 length equals 23 residues. The CDR3 loop reads CASSYPGPDLSSGRALSTDTQYF.